These 30 T cell receptor beta chains were all obtained from the same sample, sequenced in a study of neurological immune-mediated disorders. TCRdb redid the calling of the 5' RACE reads with MiXCR, one entry per CDR3 protein. The table includes some 83,000 distinct CDR3 sequences, about 2.5% detected once. The sample comprised PBMCs. The origin of the receptors is a woman in her 30s with multiple sclerosis.

This clonotype turned up a few times. The J gene is TRBJ1-1, the V gene TRBV19, with D possibly being TRBD1 (5 bases). V was trimmed by 8 bases and J by 11 bases, leaving 12 bases between them. This CDR3 has 10 residues. Germline CDR1 and CDR2: LNHDA and SQIVND (reference sequence). The CDR3 coding sequence is TGTGCCAGTTACCAGGGTAACGCTTTCTTT. Translation: CASYQGNAFF.

This clonotype was counted many times. The rearrangement links TRBV18 to TRBJ2-2; D unresolved. The V and J ends lost 6 bases and 5 bases respectively, with 16 bases between them. The CDR3 spans 15 residues. Germline V CDR1 and CDR2: KGHSH, LQKENI. CDR3 residues: CASSPTTLKTGELFF. In DNA, the CDR3 is TGTGCCAGCTCGCCTACTACCCTCAAGACCGGGGAGCTGTTTTTT.

This clonotype has at least ten counts. The chain has TRBV5-1 and TRBJ2-3, with D hard to call. The CDR3 totals 11 residues. The germline CDR1 and CDR2 sequences are SGHRS and YFSETQ. V lost 5 bases to trimming and J lost 8 bases, with 9 bases between them. CDR3 DNA sequence: TGCGCCAGCAGGGGCGAAGTTACGCAGTATTTT. Translating it yields CASRGEVTQYF.

This clonotype was counted ten times or more. The rearrangement uses TRBV7-9 and TRBJ2-3, with D maybe TRBD2 (6 bases). Germline CDR1 is SEHNR and CDR2 is FQNEAQ (reference sequence). CDR3 length equals 15 residues. V shed 2 bases and J shed 1 base, with 10 bases lying between them. This chain's CDR3 is CASSLTDYRTDTQYF. CDR3 sequence (DNA): TGTGCCAGCAGCTTAACGGACTACCGCACAGATACGCAGTATTTT.

This clonotype was detected ten times or more. The chain employs TRBV6-5 and TRBJ2-1, with TRBD1 identical over 7 bases. The CDR3 runs 15 residues. V trimming: 6 bases; J trimming: 0 bases; junction bases outside the gene matches: 5. The germline CDR1 and CDR2 sequences are MNHEY and SVGAGI. The CDR3: CASRLGGISYNEQFF. Here the CDR3 DNA reads TGTGCCAGCAGGTTAGGGGGCATCTCCTACAATGAGCAGTTCTTC.

This clonotype was seen at least ten times. The V call is TRBV9, the J call TRBJ1-2, with 7 bases aligning to TRBD1. Trimming took 0 bases from V and 6 from J; bases not matched to a gene: 8. CDR1 is SGDLS, CDR2 YYNGEE, per germline. The CDR3 has 15 residues. CDR3 nucleotides: TGTGCCAGCAGCGTAGGTGAGACAGGGCCCCATGGCTACACCTTC. Its protein is CASSVGETGPHGYTF.

There are many counts of this clonotype. The chain links TRBV5-1 to TRBJ1-1; 7 positions match TRBD1. The CDR3 length is 15 residues. Germline lookup yields CDR1 SGHRS and CDR2 YFSETQ. J lost 4 bases, V lost 3 bases, and 9 bases had no gene match. The CDR3 protein is CASSSPQGPTTEAFF. CDR3 DNA: TGCGCCAGCAGCTCTCCACAGGGGCCCACCACTGAAGCTTTCTTT.

The chain couples TRBV20-1 to TRBJ1-1; D uncertain. The germline V gene encodes CDR1 DFQATT and CDR2 SNEGSKA (reference sequence). V shed 4 bases and J shed 6 bases, with 18 bases lying between them. This CDR3 has 14 residues. The CDR3 sequence is CSAIRGLKLSEAFF. The CDR3 bases are TGCAGTGCTATAAGAGGGCTTAAACTCTCTGAAGCTTTCTTT.

This clonotype was observed many times. The V and J genes are TRBV12-3 or TRBV12-4 and TRBJ2-1; 9 nucleotides match TRBD2. Germline trimming cut 7 bases from V and 7 bases from J; bases unmatched to any gene: 8. The CDR3 contains 14 residues. The CDR3 protein is CASTIAGVSNEQFF. CDR3 coding DNA: TGTGCCAGCACCATAGCGGGAGTGTCTAATGAGCAGTTCTTC.

This clonotype was seen many times. The V gene is TRBV5-1, the J gene TRBJ2-3; the D is unclear. The V end lost 0 bases, the J end lost 2 bases, and 13 bases lay between the germline ends. Germline values: CDR1 SGHRS, CDR2 YFSETQ. The CDR3 runs to 16 residues. The CDR3 DNA reads TGCGCCAGCAGCTTGGCCTCTAACAGATACACAGATACGCAGTATTTT. Its protein product is CASSLASNRYTDTQYF.

This clonotype was seen many times. The rearrangement joins TRBV6-1 to TRBJ1-5; D is unresolved. V was pared by 2 bases and J by 2 bases, with 10 bases between. The CDR3 extends over 15 amino acids. Germline loops: CDR1 MNHNS, CDR2 SASEGT. The CDR3 here is CASSESAPGNQPQHF. The CDR3 nucleotides are TGTGCCAGCAGTGAAAGTGCCCCGGGCAATCAGCCCCAGCATTTT.

This clonotype has ten or more counts. The V and J genes are TRBV21-1 and TRBJ1-5; TRBD1, the table's D call, was not compared with the DNA. TRBV21-1 is a recognized pseudogene. The CDR3 loop spans 20 amino acids. CDR3 nucleotide sequence: TGTGCCAGCAGCAATTTATTCAGGGCAAACGGGGATCAGGGGCCTTGGCCCCAGCATTTT. It is translated as CASSNLFRANGDQGPWPQHF.

This clonotype was observed at least ten times. V gene TRBV5-1 combines with J gene TRBJ2-3; no definite D call. With 0 bases removed from V and 0 bases from J, the gap between germline ends came to 8 bases. CDR1 SGHRS and CDR2 YFSETQ come from the germline V gene. The CDR3 spans 15 residues. CDR3 amino acids: CASSLDGSSTDTQYF. DNA of the CDR3: TGCGCCAGCAGCTTGGACGGGTCTAGCACAGATACGCAGTATTTT.

The V gene is TRBV6-1, the J gene TRBJ2-2; D gene uncertain. V gave up 7 bases and J gave up 7 bases, with 7 bases separating them. The germline V gene has CDR1 MNHNS and CDR2 SASEGT. There are 11 residues in the CDR3. The CDR3 nucleotides read TGTGCCAGCACCGACCACGGGGAGCTGTTTTTT. The encoded protein is CASTDHGELFF.

This clonotype was seen repeatedly, ten times or more. This chain joins TRBV5-1 and TRBJ2-7; D uncertain. The germline CDR1 and CDR2 sequences are SGHRS and YFSETQ. The CDR3 consists of 12 residues. V was pared by 5 bases and J by 5 bases, with 11 bases between. This CDR3 is CASRTTLDEQYF. Written as DNA, the CDR3 is TGCGCCAGCAGGACAACCCTAGACGAGCAGTACTTC.

This clonotype was recorded many times. The gene calls are TRBV15 and TRBJ2-7, with 10 bases aligning to TRBD1. This CDR3 region has 14 residues. Germline loops: CDR1 LNHNV, CDR2 YYDKDF (reference sequence). V lost 4 bases to trimming and J lost 7 bases; unmatched junction nucleotides: 7. The CDR3 region has the DNA TGTGCCACCAGCAAAGACAGGGGGCGCGAAGAGCAGTACTTC. The encoded protein is CATSKDRGREEQYF.

This sequence joins TRBV2 and TRBJ2-5, with 9 bases fitting TRBD1. The CDR3 is 15 residues long. Germline trimming cut 7 bases from V and 5 bases from J; bases unmatched to any gene: 11. Germline values: CDR1 SNHLY, CDR2 FYNNEI. CDR3 sequence (DNA): TGTGCCAGCACCGTAGGACAGGGGTTTGGGGAGACCCAGTACTTC. This gives the protein CASTVGQGFGETQYF.

This clonotype was counted at least ten times. CDR3 sequence: CSASSGVSNQPQHF. CDR3 in DNA: TGCAGTGCTTCCTCGGGGGTCTCCAATCAGCCCCAGCATTTT. V usage is TRBV20-1 and J usage is TRBJ1-5, with a possible D match to TRBD1 (5 bases). The germline V and J ends were trimmed by 5 bases and 3 bases, with 14 bases remaining between them. Germline V lookup: CDR1 DFQATT, CDR2 SNEGSKA (reference sequence). The CDR3 consists of 14 residues.

There are many counts of this clonotype. The chain carries TRBV12-3 or TRBV12-4 and TRBJ2-7, with 7 bases aligning to TRBD1. The ends lost 8 bases at V and 3 bases at J; junction bases unmatched: 19. The CDR3 sequence is 17 residues long. CDR3 loop: CASRHRGRGRLYYEQYF. The CDR3, as DNA: TGTGCCAGCCGCCACCGAGGTAGGGGGCGATTGTACTACGAGCAGTACTTC.

This clonotype has ten or more counts. The rearrangement uses TRBV20-1 and TRBJ1-1; TRBD1 might be the D (6 bases). Germline values: CDR1 DFQATT, CDR2 SNEGSKA (reference sequence). The CDR3 consists of 14 residues. Trimming removed 4 bases from V and 3 bases from J, with 15 bases in between. The CDR3 nucleotides read TGCAGTGCTAAGCAGGGACAAGGTTACACTGAAGCTTTCTTT. Protein product: CSAKQGQGYTEAFF.

Ten or more counts support this clonotype. The chain couples TRBV29-1 to TRBJ2-3; 11 nucleotides match TRBD2. V gave up 0 bases and J gave up 0 bases; unmatched junction bases: 5. The germline gives CDR1 SQVTM, CDR2 ANQGSEA. The CDR3 sequence is 17 residues long. In DNA form, the CDR3 reads TGCAGCGTTGAAGAGGCGGGACTAGCGGACAGCACAGATACGCAGTATTTT. Translated: CSVEEAGLADSTDTQYF.

This clonotype was counted ten times or more. V and J are TRBV6-6 and TRBJ2-2, with 13 positions matching TRBD2. CDR1 MNHNY and CDR2 SVGAGI come from the germline V gene (reference sequence). This CDR3 is 16 amino acids long. Trimming at V came to 5 bases and at J to 6 bases, leaving 6 bases not matched to a gene. CDR3 sequence: CASSPGLAGFSGELFF. CDR3 DNA: TGTGCCAGCAGTCCGGGACTAGCGGGGTTTTCCGGGGAGCTGTTTTTT.

This clonotype showed up many times. J is TRBJ2-7 and V is TRBV12-3 or TRBV12-4, with 7 bases identical to TRBD1. Trimming cost V 7 bases and J 2 bases; bases outside gene matches: 8. The CDR3 covers 14 residues. DNA of the CDR3: TGTGCCAGCACCCCGGGACAGACAACCTACGAGCAGTACTTC. Residues: CASTPGQTTYEQYF.

A note on this clonotype: A single base separates this from a much larger clone, so it may be a read error. V is TRBV12-3 or TRBV12-4 and J is TRBJ1-4; maybe TRBD1 (6 bases). This CDR3 contains 12 residues. The DNA of the CDR3 is TGTGACAGCAGAACAGGGAACGAAAAACTGTTTTTT. It codes for CDSRTGNEKLFF.

This clonotype was seen many times. This chain links TRBV29-1 with TRBJ2-3; 10 positions agree with TRBD1. With 0 bases clipped from V and 5 bases from J, the junction kept 5 bases outside the gene matches. The germline gives CDR1 SQVTM, CDR2 ANQGSEA. The CDR3 contains 15 residues. CDR3 sequence (DNA): TGCAGCGTTGAAGATCATGGGACAGGGGTAGATACGCAGTATTTT. Translating it yields CSVEDHGTGVDTQYF.

This clonotype was recorded many times. The rearrangement uses TRBV12-3 or TRBV12-4 and TRBJ2-3; no clear D gene. V dropped 3 bases and J dropped 2 bases, with 3 bases sitting between them. The CDR3 contains 12 residues. CDR3 region: CASSLITDTQYF. For the CDR3, the DNA is TGTGCCAGCAGTTTGATCACAGATACGCAGTATTTT.

In this sample, this clonotype turned up many times. The J gene is TRBJ1-1, the V gene TRBV12-3 or TRBV12-4; D gene uncertain. This CDR3 comprises 15 residues. Trimming removed 6 bases at V and 0 bases at J, with 14 bases between. The CDR3 DNA reads TGTGCCAGCAGCTCCCCAAGAGGGATGAACACTGAAGCTTTCTTT. Translation: CASSSPRGMNTEAFF.

This clonotype was seen repeatedly, ten times or more. The chain uses TRBV12-3 or TRBV12-4 and TRBJ2-3; D tentatively fits TRBD1 or TRBD2 (6 bases each). The CDR3 totals 14 residues. Trimming removed 8 bases at V and 0 bases at J, with 12 bases between. CDR3 bases: TGTGCCAGCTTGGAGGGGGGCAGCACAGATACGCAGTATTTT. Translating it yields CASLEGGSTDTQYF.

In its sample, this clonotype was seen many times. The V and J genes are TRBV27 and TRBJ2-1; D might be TRBD1 (6 bases). The germline V gene has CDR1 MNHEY and CDR2 SMNVEV (reference sequence). V was pared by 5 bases and J by 4 bases, with 12 bases between. The CDR3 sequence is 14 residues long. The CDR3 region is CASSGGQTYNEQFF. In DNA form, the CDR3 reads TGTGCCAGCAGTGGCGGACAGACATACAATGAGCAGTTCTTC.

Ten or more counts support this clonotype. This chain joins TRBV28 and TRBJ1-2, with 7 positions matching TRBD1. This CDR3 contains 17 residues. Trimming cost V 3 bases and J 0 bases; bases outside gene matches: 10. Germline V lookup: CDR1 MDHEN, CDR2 SYDVKM. The CDR3 loop is CASSFPSAGTANYGYTF. The CDR3 DNA follows: TGTGCCAGCAGTTTTCCCTCCGCCGGGACAGCTAACTATGGCTACACCTTC.